This TCR beta chain was identified in a study of T cells in localized non-small cell lung cancer. Regarding the study as a whole: Of the tissues analyzed, uninvolved adjacent lung showed maximal T cell clonality, greater than tumor. The tumor had only one region sequenced, so heterogeneity remains possible. Longer overall survival was linked to higher blood T cell density. A median of around 57 clones ranked among the top 100 in tumor appeared in adjacent lung.

The assay was immunoSEQ multiplex PCR, and TCRdb's table has in-frame clones only and misses some. The table shows about 33,000 clones, with around 92% occurring only once. The germline V gene has CDR1 LNHNV and CDR2 YYDKDF (reference sequence). Trimming shortened V by 5 bases and J by 4 bases, and 13 bases separated the two germline ends. CDR3 length: 14 residues. Concerning this clone: Its antigen remains unknown.

Sequenced here: peripheral blood, sampled before any cancer treatment. This sequence joins TRBV15 and TRBJ2-3; no firm D call. The TCR sequence derives from a female donor over 55 with stage I lung adenocarcinoma. CDR3 nucleotide sequence: TGTGCCACCAGCTTACCCATAGTGTCAGATACGCAGTATTTT. Protein sequence: CATSLPIVSDTQYF.